Given below is one T cell receptor beta chain in context. The antigen is undetermined. The sample belongs to a study of T-cell reconstitution after alpha-beta-depleted transplantation in children. The CDR3 has 18 residues. V gave up 10 bases and J gave up 1 base; unmatched junction bases: 17. Regarding the study as a whole: Two months or so post-transplant, alpha-beta T cells reportedly derived from several hundred expanded graft clones.

Preparation of the TCRbeta library was carried out with unique molecular identifiers. TCRdb itself ran the PCR reads through MiXCR, one entry per CDR3 protein. The repertoire holds fewer than 1 million distinct CDR3 sequences, with roughly 15% as singletons. The source is a male patient between 5 and 17 years old who had a stem cell transplant for acute lymphoblastic leukemia, so the T cells may come from the graft donor. Sequencing used PBMCs, mostly from graft donor cells, obtained 360 days after TCRalphabeta/CD19-depleted stem cell transplant. The gene calls are TRBV12-3 or TRBV12-4 and TRBJ2-3; 10 bases map to TRBD2. CDR3 sequence reads: CAICSLGSGRARTDTQYF. CDR3 in DNA: TGTGCCATCTGTTCCTTGGGAAGCGGGAGGGCCCGCACAGATACGCAGTATTTT.